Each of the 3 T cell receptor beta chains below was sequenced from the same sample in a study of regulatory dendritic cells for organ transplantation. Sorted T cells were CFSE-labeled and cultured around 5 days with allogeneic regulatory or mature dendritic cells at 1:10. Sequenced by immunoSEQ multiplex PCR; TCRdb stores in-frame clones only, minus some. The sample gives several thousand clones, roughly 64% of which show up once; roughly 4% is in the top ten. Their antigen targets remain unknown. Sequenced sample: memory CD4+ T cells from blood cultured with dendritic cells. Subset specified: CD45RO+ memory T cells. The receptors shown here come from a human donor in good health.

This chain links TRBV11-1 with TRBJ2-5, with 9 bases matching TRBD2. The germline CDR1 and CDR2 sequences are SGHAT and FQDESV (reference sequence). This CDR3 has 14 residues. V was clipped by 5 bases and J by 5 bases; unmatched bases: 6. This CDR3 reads CASSHPSGEETQYF. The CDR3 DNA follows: TGTGCCAGCAGCCATCCTAGCGGGGAGGAGACCCAGTACTTC.

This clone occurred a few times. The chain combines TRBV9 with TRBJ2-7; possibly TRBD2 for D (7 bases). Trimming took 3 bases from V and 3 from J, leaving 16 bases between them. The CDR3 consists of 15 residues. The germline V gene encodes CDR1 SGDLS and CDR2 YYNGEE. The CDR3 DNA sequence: TGTGCCAGCAGCGCCGAAAGGGGGGGCTTCTACGAGCAGTACTTC. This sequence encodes CASSAERGGFYEQYF.

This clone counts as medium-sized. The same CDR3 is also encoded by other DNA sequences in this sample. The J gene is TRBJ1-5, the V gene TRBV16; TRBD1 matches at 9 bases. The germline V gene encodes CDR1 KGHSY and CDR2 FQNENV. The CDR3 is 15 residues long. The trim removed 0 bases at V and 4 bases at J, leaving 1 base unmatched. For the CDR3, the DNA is TGTGCCAGCAGCCAATCCGGACAGGGGAATCAGCCCCAGCATTTT. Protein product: CASSQSGQGNQPQHF. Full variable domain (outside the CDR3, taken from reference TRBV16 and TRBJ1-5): GEEVAQTPKHLVRGEGQKAKLYCAPIKGHSYVFWYQQVLKNEFKFLISFQNENVFDETGMPKERFSAKCLPNSPCSLEIQATKLEDSAVYFCASSQSGQGNQPQHFGDGTRLSIL.